Listed here are 8 T cell receptor beta chains from one sample, sequenced in a study of shared clonotypes between healthy human individuals. Generated by immunoSEQ multiplex PCR, the TCRdb table keeps only in-frame clones and is missing some. The sample carries about 700,000 clones, approximately 79% recorded once. Sequenced input: memory CD4+ T cells sorted from blood. The subset denotes: CD45RA-negative fraction. These receptors all come from a woman aged 25 to 39 in good health.

The chain carries TRBV6-5 and TRBJ1-1; no definite D call. The CDR3 consists of 16 residues. Trimming removed 2 bases at V and 1 base at J, with 14 bases between. Germline-derived CDR1 and CDR2 are MNHEY and SVGAGI. The CDR3 here is CASSYSSGRANTEAFF. The CDR3 DNA reads as TGTGCCAGCAGTTACAGTTCGGGGAGGGCGAACACTGAAGCTTTCTTT.

DNA for the CDR3: TGTGCCAGCAGCTTGCCCGGCAGTAGCCCCGTCGAGCAGTTCTTC. The encoded protein is CASSLPGSSPVEQFF. V and J are TRBV5-6 and TRBJ2-1; D unclear. The CDR3 spans 15 residues. Trimming pared 1 base from V and 10 bases from J, leaving 18 bases between. Per germline, CDR1 SGHDT and CDR2 YYEEEE. Full variable domain (outside the CDR3, taken from reference TRBV5-6 and TRBJ2-1): DAGVTQSPTHLIKTRGQQVTLRCSPKSGHDTVSWYQQALGQGPQFIFQYYEEEERQRGNFPDRFSGHQFPNYSSELNVNALLLGDSALYLCASSLPGSSPVEQFFGPGTRLTVL.

V is TRBV28 and J is TRBJ2-1; TRBD2 agrees at 9 bases. The J segment lost 5 bases and the V segment lost 7 bases, leaving 21 bases of the junction unmatched. Germline assignment: CDR1 MDHEN and CDR2 SYDVKM. This CDR3 contains 19 residues. The CDR3: CASTPLPGGSLAGNNEQFF. The CDR3 coding sequence is TGTGCCAGCACCCCCCTCCCAGGGGGTTCGCTAGCGGGAAACAATGAGCAGTTCTTC.

The rearrangement uses TRBV2 and TRBJ1-1; tentative D call: TRBD1 (5 bases). The CDR3 totals 19 residues. V dropped 7 bases and J dropped 0 bases, with 27 bases sitting between them. From germline, CDR1 is SNHLY and CDR2 FYNNEI. Written as DNA, the CDR3 is TGTGCCAGCATTACTCCCAAGGGGCGTGCAGGCCTGGTGAACACTGAAGCTTTCTTT. Protein sequence: CASITPKGRAGLVNTEAFF. Full variable domain (remainder filled in from reference TRBV2 and TRBJ1-1): EPEVTQTPSHQVTQMGQEVILRCVPISNHLYFYWYRQILGQKVEFLVSFYNNEISEKSEIFDDQFSVERPDGSNFTLKIRSTKLEDSAMYFCASITPKGRAGLVNTEAFFGQGTRLTVV.

J is TRBJ1-3 and V is TRBV30; 7 nucleotides align to TRBD1. J lost 0 bases, V lost 4 bases, and 9 bases had no gene match. CDR1 and CDR2 (germline): GTSNPN, SVGIG (reference sequence). The CDR3 consists of 16 residues. The CDR3 spells CAWKRQGYSSGNTIYF. CDR3 bases: TGTGCCTGGAAAAGACAGGGATATTCCTCTGGAAACACCATATATTTT.

The chain employs TRBV19 and TRBJ2-7, with D uncertain. CDR3 length: 13 residues. Germline V gene sequence: CDR1 LNHDA, CDR2 SQIVND (reference sequence). Trimming left V 7 bases short and J 4 bases short, with 14 bases between. As DNA, the CDR3 is TGTGCCAGTATAGAGAAGAAACCGTACGAGCAGTACTTC. It codes for CASIEKKPYEQYF.

The chain uses TRBV28 and TRBJ2-7; 8 bases map to TRBD2. This CDR3 is 18 amino acids long. Trimming took 8 bases from V and 2 from J; bases not matched to a gene: 20. CDR1 is MDHEN and CDR2 is SYDVKM in the germline V gene. The CDR3 sequence is CASPPREGLLAKTYEQYF. The CDR3 DNA sequence: TGTGCCAGCCCGCCCCGGGAGGGCCTTCTCGCAAAGACCTACGAGCAGTACTTC.

As to this clone: This may be a read error: a much more frequent sequence differs by one nucleotide. The identical CDR3 is also encoded by other nucleotide sequences in the sample. The chain recombines TRBV7-9 with TRBJ1-5; no clear D gene. The CDR3 runs to 13 residues. Trimming took off 4 bases at V and 5 bases at J, with 9 bases between the two ends. The germline V gene encodes CDR1 SEHNR and CDR2 FQNEAQ (reference sequence). The CDR3 DNA is TGTGCCAGCAGCTCGGACGGGGATCAGCCCCAGCATTTT. It specifies CASSSDGDQPQHF.